This TCR beta chain was sequenced in a study of blood T cell repertoires in COVID-19 (dated by TCRdb to about 2020). Some background on the complete study: Collaborator samples came from the United States, Italy and Spain and covered acute and convalescent phases of COVID-19. The material from the prospective study consisted of cDNA or gDNA derived from T cells, B-cell-depleted T cells, or PBMCs. Subjects who had been exposed to COVID-19, were actively infected with it, or had recovered from it provided the deeply sampled blood TCRbeta repertoires that made up the dataset. The repertoires were made available in a free public database intended to serve as a resource for research on the immune response to SARS-CoV-2. Samples were obtained from the ongoing ImmuneRACE study (first 160 participants) and from 1,000 to 1,500 subjects provided by 6 global collaborators. Nearly every sample came with metadata listing a de-identified subject ID, COVID-19 status, age in years and sex. Where HLA class I and class II types were available, the types were taken from metadata supplied by the sample provider, not from assay-based typing. The research as a whole found: Clinical and demographic metadata were provided uncurated, with the amount varying by source and participant.

The immunoSEQ Assay, a bias-controlled multiplex PCR, was used to amplify TCRbeta CDR3 regions from genomic DNA. Under the source paper's analysis protocol: The number of nucleated cells in each sample was estimated from the amplification of reference gene primers within the assay. Sequence reads were collapsed and filtered to measure the absolute abundance of every unique TCRbeta CDR3 rearrangement. Productive Simpson clonality was computed per sample as the square root of Simpson's diversity index over productive rearrangements. The immuneACCESS repertoire file appears here via TCRdb, limited to in-frame rearrangements. These files lack a portion of the clones; in checked studies, under half of the deficit traces to unresolved V genes, and the cause of the others is not known. V, J and clone size are taken as reported in that table, and D and trimming were inferred from the DNA itself. The sample data list some 67,000 clones, and approximately 88% of these were observed just once. The ten top clones hold around 1.2% of the sample.

Based on the germline V gene, the CDR1 and CDR2 sequences are SGHNT and YENEEA. Trimming at the junction amounts to 5 bases on V and 1 base on J, and the germline ends lie 11 bases apart. The CDR3 covers 15 residues, taking in both the cysteine and the phenylalanine. CDR3 DNA is the only sequence kept; it has 45 bases, read in frame from the first base. Whole blood was collected in K2EDTA tubes by collaborating institutions according to the institutions' own protocols. For TCRbeta analysis, collaborator samples were shipped as frozen whole blood, as isolated PBMCs, or as DNA extracted from either sample type. Concerning this clone itself: Its antigen is currently not known. Base-call qualities are not available, and no considerably larger clone is one nucleotide away.

The rearranged chain carries TRBV11-3 and TRBJ2-2; a weak D assignment points to TRBD2 (5 bases agree). The clonotype was recovered from a woman aged 60-70 years with acute or convalescent COVID-19. The sample taken for sequencing was peripheral blood. The CDR3 corresponds to CASSTSGLNTGELFF. In nucleotide form, the sequence is TGTGCCAGCAGCACCAGCGGACTGAACACCGGGGAGCTGTTTTTT.